Given below is one T cell receptor (beta chain) in context. Its antigen is as yet unknown. Different DNA sequences within this sample yield the same CDR3. Naive CD8 populations comprised CD45RO-negative cells positively selected for CCR7, excluding terminally differentiated effector memory CD45RA+ cells. The CDR3 is 11 residues long. V lost 2 bases, J lost 6 bases, and 1 base lay in between. Germline loops: CDR1 SGHVS, CDR2 FQNEAQ. Method: immunoSEQ multiplex PCR; TCRdb's copy keeps in-frame clones and lacks some. Here the sample spans about 1,900,000 clones, approximately 95% being singletons. These data belong to a study of shared clonotypes between healthy human individuals. Findings of the study overall: Memory subsets generally showed lower estimated richness than naive subsets.

Sequencing was performed on naive CD8+ T cells sorted from blood. The chain carries TRBV7-8 and TRBJ2-2; D unresolved. The clonotype originates from a man aged 18 to 29 in good health. In nucleotides, the CDR3 is TGTGCCAGCAGCTTATCCGGGGAGCTGTTTTTT. Protein: CASSLSGELFF.